Each of the 19 T cell receptor beta chains below was sequenced from the same sample in a study of blood T cell repertoires in COVID-19. The method was immunoSEQ multiplex PCR; TCRdb's version includes in-frame clones alone and lacks a portion of them. The repertoire has hundreds of thousands of clones, roughly 84% of them found once; the top ten carry approximately 3.1%. The sequenced material came from PBMCs or T cells enriched from blood (not recorded which). These receptors all come from a woman in her twenties or thirties who had recovered from COVID-19.

The DNA for the CDR3 is TGCGCCAGCAGGACGACAGGGGGCCCCTATGGCTACACCTTC. Translation gives CASRTTGGPYGYTF. The chain is built from TRBV4-1 and TRBJ1-2, with TRBD1 matching 10 bases. Unmatched junction bases numbered 5, after V lost 6 bases and J lost 4 bases. From germline, CDR1 is MGHRA and CDR2 YSYEKL. This CDR3 spans 14 amino acids.

This clone was counted between two and nine times. The V call is TRBV7-2, the J call TRBJ2-7; 15 positions match TRBD2. V gave up 4 bases and J gave up 0 bases; unmatched junction bases: 7. Per the germline V gene, CDR1 is SGHTA and CDR2 is FQGNSA. CDR3 length: 18 residues. The CDR3, as DNA: TGTGCCAGCAGCTCGGGACTAGCGGGAGGACCCAGCTCCTACGAGCAGTACTTC. Translating gives CASSSGLAGGPSSYEQYF.

The V gene is TRBV5-1, the J gene TRBJ2-7, with 9 bases fitting TRBD1. J gave up 2 bases and V 3 bases, and 3 bases lay outside the gene matches. The length of the CDR3 is 14 residues. Germline V gene data show CDR1 as SGHRS and CDR2 as YFSETQ. The CDR3 sequence: CASSWGTGTYEQYF. For the CDR3, the DNA is TGCGCCAGCAGCTGGGGGACAGGGACCTACGAGCAGTACTTC.

The V call is TRBV29-1, the J call TRBJ2-7; 10 bases are shared with TRBD1. The J segment lost 0 bases and the V segment lost 6 bases, leaving 5 bases of the junction unmatched. Germline V gene data show CDR1 as SQVTM and CDR2 as ANQGSEA. The CDR3 has 14 residues. The CDR3 region has the DNA TGCAGCGTCGCCGGGACAGGGGACTCCTACGAGCAGTACTTC. Protein sequence: CSVAGTGDSYEQYF.

This clone came up a few times. The V call is TRBV19, the J call TRBJ2-3; D ambiguous. The CDR3 loop spans 13 amino acids. Germline V gives CDR1 LNHDA, CDR2 SQIVND (reference sequence). V was shortened by 4 bases and J by 4 bases, with 9 bases between the two germline ends. The CDR3 region has the DNA TGTGCCAGTAGTAACCAAGGAGCAGATACGCAGTATTTT. Translating gives CASSNQGADTQYF.

This clone was seen just once. V usage is TRBV24-1 and J usage is TRBJ2-3, with 12 bases identical to TRBD1. The J segment lost 4 bases and the V segment lost 1 base, leaving 5 bases of the junction unmatched. Germline V gene sequence: CDR1 KGHDR, CDR2 SFDVKD. CDR3 length: 17 amino acids. This CDR3 reads CATSDFPGTGGSDTQYF. CDR3 nucleotides: TGTGCCACCAGTGATTTCCCCGGGACAGGGGGCTCAGATACGCAGTATTTT.

This clone showed up just a few times. The chain uses TRBV2 and TRBJ2-7; D possibly corresponds to TRBD2 (5 bases). The V gene lost 6 bases and the J gene lost 3 bases, with 9 bases spanning the gap. The CDR3 is 12 amino acids. Looked up from germline, CDR1 is SNHLY and CDR2 is FYNNEI. The CDR3 sequence: CASREDLYEQYF. In DNA, the CDR3 is TGTGCCAGCAGGGAGGACCTCTACGAGCAGTACTTC.

The chain has TRBV5-5 and TRBJ2-3; 8 nucleotides match TRBD1. CDR3 length equals 17 residues. With 0 bases clipped from V and 1 base from J, the junction kept 7 bases outside the gene matches. Germline V gene data show CDR1 as SGHKS and CDR2 as YYEKEE (reference sequence). The CDR3 nucleotides are TGTGCCAGCAGCTTGGGCCTACCGGGACAGGGCACAGATACGCAGTATTTT. Translating it yields CASSLGLPGQGTDTQYF.

This sequence joins TRBV21-1 and TRBJ1-6; the D call TRBD1 from the table was never checked on the DNA. TRBV21-1 is a listed pseudogene. The CDR3 covers 18 residues. CDR3 in amino acids: CASSKDGGQGGNNSPLHF. CDR3 nucleotides: TGTGCCAGCAGCAAAGATGGGGGACAGGGTGGTAATAATTCACCCCTCCACTTT.

V is TRBV6-6 and J is TRBJ1-6; no clear D. The CDR3 is 15 amino acids. Germline V gene data show CDR1 as MNHNY and CDR2 as SVGAGI (reference sequence). V was shortened by 4 bases and J by 3 bases, with 10 bases between the two germline ends. CDR3: CASSFGLSYNSPLHF. In DNA, the CDR3 is TGTGCCAGCAGTTTCGGACTGAGCTATAATTCACCCCTCCACTTT.

The chain links TRBV2 to TRBJ1-1, with D possibly matching TRBD1 (6 bases). Germline CDR1 SNHLY, CDR2 FYNNEI. This CDR3 comprises 12 residues. Trimming left V 6 bases short and J 4 bases short, with 9 bases between. CDR3 coding DNA: TGTGCCAGCAGGGGACAATCCACTGAAGCTTTCTTT. Translation: CASRGQSTEAFF.

This clone was seen more than once but under ten times. This chain joins TRBV12-5 and TRBJ1-5; a weak D match, TRBD1 (5 bases). Germline V CDR1 and CDR2: LGHNT, FRNRAP. This CDR3 spans 17 amino acids. V was trimmed by 0 bases and J by 1 base, leaving 13 bases between them. For the CDR3, the DNA is TGTGCTAGTGGTTTGGTACGAGAGGACAAGAGCAATCAGCCCCAGCATTTT. Translated: CASGLVREDKSNQPQHF. The variable domain in full, completed from reference TRBV12-5 and TRBJ1-5, reads DARVTQTPRHKVTEMGQEVTMRCQPILGHNTVFWYRQTMMQGLELLAYFRNRAPLDDSGMPKDRFSAEMPDATLATLKIQPSEPRDSAVYFCASGLVREDKSNQPQHFGDGTRLSIL.

This chain connects TRBV6-4 to TRBJ1-1; D gene ambiguous. Per the germline V gene, CDR1 is MRHNA and CDR2 is SNTAGT. The CDR3 sequence is 14 residues long. The V end lost 3 bases, the J end lost 0 bases, and 8 bases lay between the germline ends. DNA for the CDR3: TGTGCCAGCAGTGAGAGAGGATTGAACACTGAAGCTTTCTTT. It translates to CASSERGLNTEAFF.

This chain uses TRBV27 with TRBJ1-1; weak D call: TRBD1 (6 bases). V gave up 2 bases and J gave up 4 bases, with 11 bases separating them. Germline CDR1 reads MNHEY; CDR2 reads SMNVEV (reference sequence). The length of the CDR3 is 14 residues. The CDR3 coding sequence is TGTGCCAGCAGTTTAGGGGGGGCGAGCACTGAAGCTTTCTTT. It translates to CASSLGGASTEAFF.

The genes are TRBV29-1 and TRBJ2-7, with TRBD1 identical over 7 bases. Trimming took 2 bases from V and 6 from J; bases not matched to a gene: 7. The CDR3 is made up of 13 amino acids. Germline assignment: CDR1 SQVTM and CDR2 ANQGSEA. Written as DNA, the CDR3 is TGCAGCGTTGAATCCAACAGGGGTATCGAGCAGTACTTC. It translates to CSVESNRGIEQYF.

The chain uses TRBV4-2 and TRBJ2-7, with 9 bases fitting TRBD2. Unmatched junction bases numbered 9, after V lost 4 bases and J lost 5 bases. This CDR3 has 15 residues. Germline CDR1 and CDR2: LGHNA and YNFKEQ. This chain's CDR3 is CASSLVEASGNEQYF. For the CDR3, the DNA is TGTGCCAGCAGCCTGGTTGAGGCTAGCGGGAACGAGCAGTACTTC.

The chain combines TRBV5-1 with TRBJ2-3, with D uncertain. Deletions cut 5 bases from V and 0 bases from J, with 13 bases between. The CDR3 has 15 residues. Per germline, CDR1 SGHRS and CDR2 YFSETQ. The CDR3 region is CASRRDATSTDTQYF. The CDR3, as DNA: TGCGCCAGCAGGAGAGATGCTACTAGCACAGATACGCAGTATTTT.

The rearrangement joins TRBV18 to TRBJ1-2, with TRBD1 matching 10 bases. The CDR3 has 14 residues. V shed 4 bases, J shed 7 bases, and the junction held 6 bases outside the gene matches. Germline lookup yields CDR1 KGHSH and CDR2 LQKENI. The CDR3, as DNA: TGTGCCAGCTCACTCGGGACAGGGGAACGTGGCTACACCTTC. Protein product: CASSLGTGERGYTF.

The CDR3 region has the DNA TGTGCCAGCAGTTACTCGAGCCCGATAGACTACACCTTC. It encodes CASSYSSPIDYTF. V gene TRBV6-5 combines with J gene TRBJ1-2, with D uncertain. The V end was cut by 0 bases, the J end by 10 bases, with 12 bases between. Germline V gives CDR1 MNHEY, CDR2 SVGAGI. The CDR3 length is 13 residues.